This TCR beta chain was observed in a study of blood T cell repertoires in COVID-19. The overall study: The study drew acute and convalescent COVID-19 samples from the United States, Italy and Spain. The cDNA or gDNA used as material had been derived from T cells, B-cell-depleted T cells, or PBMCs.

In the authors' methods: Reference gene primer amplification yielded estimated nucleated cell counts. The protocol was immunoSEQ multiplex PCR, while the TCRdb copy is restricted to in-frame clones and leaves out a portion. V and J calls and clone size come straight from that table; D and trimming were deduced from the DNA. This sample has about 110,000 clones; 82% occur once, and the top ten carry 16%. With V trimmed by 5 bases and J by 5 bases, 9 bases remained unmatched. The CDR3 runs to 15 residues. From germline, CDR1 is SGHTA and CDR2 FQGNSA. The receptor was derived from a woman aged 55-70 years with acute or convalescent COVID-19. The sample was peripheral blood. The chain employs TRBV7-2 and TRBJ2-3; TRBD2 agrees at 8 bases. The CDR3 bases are TGTGCCAGCAGCATCCCGGGACTAGAGAGAGATACGCAGTATTTT. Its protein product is CASSIPGLERDTQYF.